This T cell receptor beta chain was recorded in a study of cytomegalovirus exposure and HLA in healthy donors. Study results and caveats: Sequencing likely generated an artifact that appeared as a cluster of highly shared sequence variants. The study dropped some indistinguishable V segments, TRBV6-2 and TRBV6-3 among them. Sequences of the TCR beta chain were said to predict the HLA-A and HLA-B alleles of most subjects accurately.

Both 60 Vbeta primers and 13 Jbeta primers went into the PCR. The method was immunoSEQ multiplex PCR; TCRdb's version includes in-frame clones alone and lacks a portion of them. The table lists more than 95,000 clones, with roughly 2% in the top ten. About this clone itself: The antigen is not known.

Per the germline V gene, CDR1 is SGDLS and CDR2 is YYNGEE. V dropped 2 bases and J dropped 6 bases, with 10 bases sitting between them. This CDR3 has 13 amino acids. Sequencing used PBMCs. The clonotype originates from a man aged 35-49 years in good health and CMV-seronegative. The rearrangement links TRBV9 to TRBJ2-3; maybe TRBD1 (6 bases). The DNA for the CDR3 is TGTGCCAGCAGCGTCGGACAGAGGGATACGCAGTATTTT. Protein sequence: CASSVGQRDTQYF.